Each of the 8 T cell receptor beta chains below was sequenced from the same sample in a study (dated by TCRdb to the mid-2010s). The library was prepared using 5' RACE. Sequencer: Illumina MiSeq. The raw public reads went through TCRdb reprocessing: fastp at Q25, MiXCR clone calling, in-frame beta chains kept. CDR3 protein duplicates are merged, each entry listing the most common genes and DNA. Present in this sample are 60,000 to 65,000 distinct CDR3 sequences, around 30% of which were seen just once. The ten top clones hold over 2% of the sample. The material sequenced was tumor-infiltrating naive CD4+ T cells sorted from the breast tumor. What this sample's cell subset or site label stands for: naive CD4+ T cells, CD4+CD45RA+CD25-. The receptors come from a female donor with breast cancer.

CDR3: CASSVISGRAANEQFF. For the CDR3, the DNA is TGTGCCAGCAGCGTAATTAGCGGGAGGGCCGCCAATGAGCAGTTCTTC. This sequence joins TRBV9 and TRBJ2-1; 11 nucleotides match TRBD2. The length of the CDR3 is 16 residues. V shed 1 base and J 6 bases; nucleotides not matched to a gene: 6. The germline V gene encodes CDR1 SGDLS and CDR2 YYNGEE.

The V and J genes are TRBV11-3 and TRBJ2-2; the D gene is possibly TRBD1 (5 bases). This CDR3 spans 13 amino acids. Per the germline V gene, CDR1 is SGHNT and CDR2 is YENEEA. Trimming took 5 bases from V and 3 from J, leaving 7 bases between them. The CDR3 spells CASSTRDTGELFF. As DNA, the CDR3 is TGTGCCAGCAGCACCAGGGACACCGGGGAGCTGTTTTTT.

This chain joins TRBV21-1 and TRBJ2-1; TRBD1 was called by the table and not checked on the DNA. TRBV21-1 is annotated as a pseudogene. The length of the CDR3 is 16 residues. CDR3 loop: CASGGPGTAFYNEQFF. The CDR3 bases are TGTGCCAGCGGTGGGCCCGGGACAGCTTTTTACAATGAGCAGTTCTTC.

CDR3 sequence reads: CASSQRDRGKISGNTIYF. CDR3 in DNA: TGCGCCAGCAGCCAAAGGGACAGGGGGAAAATCTCTGGAAACACCATATATTTT. The chain recombines TRBV4-1 with TRBJ1-3, with 11 nucleotides matching TRBD1. CDR1 and CDR2 from the germline V gene are MGHRA and YSYEKL. V was clipped by 2 bases and J by 0 bases; unmatched bases: 6. The CDR3 is 18 amino acids.

The table lists this clonotype with a few counts. The rearrangement uses TRBV5-4 and TRBJ2-2; D unclear. Per the germline V gene, CDR1 is SGHNT and CDR2 is YYREEE (reference sequence). The CDR3 runs to 15 residues. The V end was cut by 0 bases, the J end by 5 bases, with 11 bases between. This CDR3 reads CASSLERSNTGELFF. The DNA of the CDR3 is TGTGCCAGCAGCTTGGAGAGAAGTAATACCGGGGAGCTGTTTTTT.

This chain joins TRBV19 and TRBJ2-2; D remains unclear. Germline CDR1 reads LNHDA; CDR2 reads SQIVND (reference sequence). The CDR3 spans 14 residues. With 1 base removed from V and 0 bases from J, the gap between germline ends came to 3 bases. CDR3 sequence (DNA): TGTGCCAGTAGTATAGGGGCGAACACCGGGGAGCTGTTTTTT. Translated: CASSIGANTGELFF.

A single count supports this clonotype. This sequence joins TRBV5-1 and TRBJ2-7; 10 bases are shared with TRBD1. The CDR3 sequence is 14 residues long. Per the germline V gene, CDR1 is SGHRS and CDR2 is YFSETQ. Trimming removed 3 bases from V and 9 bases from J; junction bases left unmatched: 9. The CDR3 loop reads CASSWEGQGFGQYF. Written as DNA, the CDR3 is TGCGCCAGCAGCTGGGAGGGACAGGGGTTCGGGCAGTACTTC.

This chain links TRBV7-2 with TRBJ2-5; perhaps TRBD2 as D (6 bases). The CDR3 contains 15 residues. V was clipped by 1 base and J by 4 bases, with 13 bases between them. Germline V CDR1 and CDR2: SGHTA, FQGNSA. DNA of the CDR3: TGTGCCAGCAGCTTAGATCGGGAGAAGGGAGAGACCCAGTACTTC. Amino acids: CASSLDREKGETQYF.